This TCR beta chain came from a study of blood T cell repertoires in COVID-19. This table comes from immunoSEQ multiplex PCR, and its TCRdb copy is limited to in-frame clones, with some not included. The sample shows 250,000 to 300,000 clones, 80% to 90% of them seen only once. This clone was counted only a few times. The source is a woman in her 70s with acute or convalescent COVID-19. The sample taken for sequencing was peripheral blood.

CDR3 region: CAISRDITDYTF. The DNA for the CDR3 is TGTGCCATCAGTCGCGACATTACAGACTACACCTTC. The chain recombines TRBV10-3 with TRBJ1-2; D not certain. CDR1 is ENHRY and CDR2 is SYGVKD in the germline V gene. The CDR3 extends over 12 amino acids. The V and J ends lost 5 bases and 10 bases respectively, with 14 bases between them.